This passage covers 15 T cell receptor beta chains from one sample sequenced in a study of CD8+ T cells in alopecia areata. Reverse transcribed after extraction, RNA yielded cDNA as the sequencing template. The repertoire was sequenced with immunoSEQ multiplex PCR; TCRdb's copy has only in-frame clones and lacks some. This table has under 300,000 clones, 67% appearing once. This specimen was CD4+ T cells sorted from blood, taken at week 0. The receptors derive from a human donor with alopecia areata.

V usage is TRBV19 and J usage is TRBJ2-5; 9 nucleotides line up with TRBD1. The V gene end was trimmed by 0 bases and the J gene end by 5 bases; junction bases not matched to a gene: 7. Germline V gene lookup returns CDR1 LNHDA and CDR2 SQIVND (reference sequence). This CDR3 is 16 amino acids long. This CDR3 reads CASSIDLTGGKETQYF. CDR3 sequence (DNA): TGTGCCAGTAGTATAGATCTGACAGGGGGTAAGGAGACCCAGTACTTC.

The rearrangement joins TRBV30 to TRBJ1-1; 11 nucleotides align to TRBD1. This CDR3 has 15 residues. CDR1 is GTSNPN and CDR2 is SVGIG in the germline V gene (reference sequence). V was pared by 1 base and J by 1 base, with 2 bases of the junction left unmatched. For the CDR3, the DNA is TGTGCCTGGAGTGCGGGGACAGGGGGGAACACTGAAGCTTTCTTT. Amino acids: CAWSAGTGGNTEAFF.

The chain has TRBV9 and TRBJ2-7; no definite D call. V shed 0 bases and J shed 3 bases, with 10 bases lying between them. Germline V gene sequence: CDR1 SGDLS, CDR2 YYNGEE. This CDR3 has 14 amino acids. The chain's CDR3 is CASSVGPRNYEQYF. The CDR3 region has the DNA TGTGCCAGCAGCGTAGGTCCCAGGAACTACGAGCAGTACTTC.

This chain uses TRBV29-1 with TRBJ2-3; 7 positions agree with TRBD2. This CDR3 has 12 amino acids. Trimming removed 8 bases from V and 4 bases from J; junction bases left unmatched: 6. Germline CDR1 SQVTM, CDR2 ANQGSEA. The chain's CDR3 is CSTRGGADTQYF. CDR3 sequence (DNA): TGCAGCACCCGCGGGGGTGCAGATACGCAGTATTTT.

In DNA form, the CDR3 reads TGTGCCAGCAGTGAAGAGGGGGGGCCCTCCTACGAGCAGTACTTC. It is translated as CASSEEGGPSYEQYF. The rearrangement links TRBV2 to TRBJ2-7, with D possibly TRBD2 on 7 matching bases. This CDR3 is built from 15 residues. Germline loops: CDR1 SNHLY, CDR2 FYNNEI. V lost 1 base to trimming and J lost 0 bases, with 10 bases between them. The whole variable domain, filled in from reference TRBV2 and TRBJ2-7, reads EPEVTQTPSHQVTQMGQEVILRCVPISNHLYFYWYRQILGQKVEFLVSFYNNEISEKSEIFDDQFSVERPDGSNFTLKIRSTKLEDSAMYFCASSEEGGPSYEQYFGPGTRLTVT.

This chain connects TRBV27 to TRBJ2-1; D unclear. This CDR3 comprises 13 residues. Between the trimmed V and J ends, which lost 10 bases and 1 base, there was a span of 11 bases. Germline V CDR1 and CDR2: MNHEY, SMNVEV (reference sequence). The CDR3 DNA follows: TGTGCCACTACGAAACGGTCCTACAATGAGCAGTTCTTC. It specifies CATTKRSYNEQFF.

Turning to this clone: At the DNA level, this CDR3 is encoded by other sequences in the same sample as well. V gene TRBV15 combines with J gene TRBJ2-4; D gene unclear. This CDR3 contains 15 residues. The ends were cut back, 3 bases at V and 0 bases at J, with 9 bases in the middle. The germline V gene has CDR1 LNHNV and CDR2 YYDKDF (reference sequence). The CDR3 reads CATSRDLLAKNIQYF. The DNA of the CDR3 is TGTGCCACCAGCAGGGACCTTCTAGCCAAAAACATTCAGTACTTC.

The rearrangement uses TRBV19 and TRBJ1-6; tentative D call: TRBD1 (6 bases). V was cut by 6 bases and J by 5 bases, with 17 bases left in between. Germline values: CDR1 LNHDA, CDR2 SQIVND (reference sequence). The CDR3 has 16 amino acids. The CDR3 sequence: CASSILTRGDNSPLHF. The DNA for the CDR3 is TGTGCCAGTAGCATCCTTACCAGGGGTGATAATTCACCCCTCCACTTT.

The rearrangement links TRBV5-1 to TRBJ2-1; D is possibly TRBD1 or TRBD2 (5 bases each). V lost 1 base to trimming and J lost 3 bases, with 11 bases between them. Per the germline V gene, CDR1 is SGHRS and CDR2 is YFSETQ. This CDR3 has 15 amino acids. The CDR3 spells CASSLWGNDYNEQFF. CDR3 DNA: TGCGCCAGCAGCTTGTGGGGGAACGACTACAATGAGCAGTTCTTC.

The V call is TRBV13, the J call TRBJ2-1; 9 bases line up with TRBD1. This CDR3 has 15 amino acids. Looked up from germline, CDR1 is PRHDT and CDR2 is FYEKMQ (reference sequence). Trimming took 3 bases from V and 6 from J; bases not matched to a gene: 6. In nucleotides, the CDR3 is TGTGCCAGCAGCTTCAACAGGGGGCCCCTCAATGAGCAGTTCTTC. It translates to CASSFNRGPLNEQFF.

This chain joins TRBV30 and TRBJ1-1, with D possibly matching TRBD1 (5 bases). V was clipped by 2 bases and J by 1 base, with 8 bases between them. Germline assignment: CDR1 GTSNPN and CDR2 SVGIG (reference sequence). This CDR3 is built from 13 residues. Here the CDR3 reads CAWSKGTNTEAFF. DNA of the CDR3: TGTGCCTGGAGTAAGGGGACGAACACTGAAGCTTTCTTT.

The chain is built from TRBV27 and TRBJ2-5, with D maybe TRBD2 (5 bases). V lost 6 bases and J lost 7, with 18 bases in between. There are 14 residues in the CDR3. From germline, CDR1 is MNHEY and CDR2 SMNVEV (reference sequence). The CDR3 loop is CASSSGSQGGTQYF. The DNA of the CDR3 is TGTGCCAGCAGCTCGGGGTCCCAAGGTGGGACCCAGTACTTC.

The CDR3 region has the DNA TGCAGCGTGTACAGCAACCAAGAGACCCAGTACTTC. Its translation: CSVYSNQETQYF. The chain uses TRBV29-1 and TRBJ2-5; D is unclear. Trimming took off 6 bases at V and 0 bases at J, with 8 bases between the two ends. The CDR3 loop spans 12 amino acids. CDR1 and CDR2 (germline): SQVTM, ANQGSEA.

The chain joins TRBV30 to TRBJ2-5; 8 nucleotides line up with TRBD1. Per the germline V gene, CDR1 is GTSNPN and CDR2 is SVGIG (reference sequence). This CDR3 is 13 amino acids long. V shed 4 bases, J shed 4 bases, and the junction held 5 bases outside the gene matches. CDR3 bases: TGTGCCTGGAACAGACAGGGGAGAGAGACCCAGTACTTC. The encoded protein is CAWNRQGRETQYF.

The J gene is TRBJ1-1, the V gene TRBV2; no firm D call. The CDR3 totals 12 residues. Per germline, CDR1 SNHLY and CDR2 FYNNEI. CDR3 sequence: CATAVNGYEAFF. In DNA form, the CDR3 reads TGTGCAACAGCAGTGAATGGTTATGAAGCTTTCTTT.